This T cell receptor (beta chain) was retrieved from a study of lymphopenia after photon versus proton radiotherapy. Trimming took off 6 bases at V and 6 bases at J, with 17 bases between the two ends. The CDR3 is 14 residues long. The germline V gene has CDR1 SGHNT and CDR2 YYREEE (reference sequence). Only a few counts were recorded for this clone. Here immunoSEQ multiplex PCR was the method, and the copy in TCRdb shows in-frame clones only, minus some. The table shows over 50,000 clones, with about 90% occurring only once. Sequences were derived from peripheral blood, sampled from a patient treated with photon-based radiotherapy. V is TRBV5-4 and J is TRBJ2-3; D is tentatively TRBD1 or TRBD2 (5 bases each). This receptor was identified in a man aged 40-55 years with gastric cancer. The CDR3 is CASTWGNLGDTQYF. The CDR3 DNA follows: TGTGCCAGCACTTGGGGGAACCTAGGCGATACGCAGTATTTT.